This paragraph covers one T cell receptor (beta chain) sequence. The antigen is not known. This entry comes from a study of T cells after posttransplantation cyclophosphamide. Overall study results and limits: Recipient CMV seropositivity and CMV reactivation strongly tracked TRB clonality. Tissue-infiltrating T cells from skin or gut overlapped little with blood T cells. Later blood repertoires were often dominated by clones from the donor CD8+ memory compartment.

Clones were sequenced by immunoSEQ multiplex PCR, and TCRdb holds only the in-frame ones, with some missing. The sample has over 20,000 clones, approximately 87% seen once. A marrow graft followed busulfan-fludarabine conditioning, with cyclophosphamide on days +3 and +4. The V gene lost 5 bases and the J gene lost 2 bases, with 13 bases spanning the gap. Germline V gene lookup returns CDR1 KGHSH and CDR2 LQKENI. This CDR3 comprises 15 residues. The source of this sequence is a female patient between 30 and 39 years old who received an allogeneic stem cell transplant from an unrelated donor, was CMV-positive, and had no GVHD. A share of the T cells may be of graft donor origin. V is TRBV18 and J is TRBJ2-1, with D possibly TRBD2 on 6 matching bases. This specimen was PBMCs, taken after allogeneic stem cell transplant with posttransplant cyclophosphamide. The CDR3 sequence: CASSIGTLPYNEQFF. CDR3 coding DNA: TGTGCCAGCTCAATTGGGACTCTACCCTACAATGAGCAGTTCTTC. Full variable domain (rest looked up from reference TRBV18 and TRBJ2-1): NAGVMQNPRHLVRRRGQEARLRCSPMKGHSHVYWYRQLPEEGLKFMVYLQKENIIDESGMPKERFSAEFPKEGPSILRIQQVVRGDSAAYFCASSIGTLPYNEQFFGPGTRLTVL.